This T cell receptor (beta chain) comes out of a study of cytomegalovirus exposure and HLA in healthy donors. CDR1 SGHVS and CDR2 FQNEAQ come from the germline V gene. The CDR3 totals 15 residues. Trimming shortened V by 0 bases and J by 6 bases, and 14 bases separated the two germline ends. Study results and caveats: 164 TCR beta chains were listed as cytomegalovirus-associated. Subsequent analysis found a tendency for first-cohort TCR clusters to co-occur within the 95 to 150 validation repertoires. Reported performance of the classifier showed diagnosis of cytomegalovirus status with high specificity and sensitivity.

The table came from immunoSEQ multiplex PCR; TCRdb's copy has only in-frame clones and leaves some out. The data hold around 150,000 clones, with about 90% observed a single time. The donors belonged to the approximately 120-subject validation cohort, separate from the roughly 720-subject first cohort. On this clone itself: The antigen is not known.

V and J are TRBV7-8 and TRBJ1-2; no definite D call. The source is a woman aged 18-29 years in good health and CMV-seropositive. The sequencing input was PBMCs. DNA for the CDR3: TGTGCCAGCAGCTTAGCAGGACTCCCCGGGGATGGCTACACCTTC. Amino acid sequence: CASSLAGLPGDGYTF.